These T cell receptor beta chains were read from a single sample in a study of shared clonotypes between healthy human individuals. Clones were sequenced by immunoSEQ multiplex PCR, and TCRdb holds only the in-frame ones, with some missing. This table has roughly 2,500,000 clones, approximately 93% appearing once. The sequenced sample was naive CD4+ T cells from PBMCs. The receptors stem from a man between 18 and 35 years old in good health. Some clones in this sample may be carry-over from other donors' samples. Each CDR3 is given with its conserved first and last residue. A D gene is named only where the DNA matches it firmly. Clone sizes are given selectively: once, few, many, or a class where the clone is expanded.

.	TRBJ2-2	TRBD2	TRBV10-3	TGTGCCATCAGTGTCTTAGCGGGGGCGAACACCGGGGAGCTGTTTTTT	CAISVLAGANTGELFF
.	TRBJ2-3	.	TRBV28	TGTGCCAGCTCCCCCGGGGGTGGCACAGATACGCAGTATTTT	CASSPGGGTDTQYF
.	TRBJ2-7	TRBD2	TRBV11-2	TGTGCCAGCAGCCCGGGACTAGCGGGAGTGAGCTCCTACGAGCAGTACTTC	CASSPGLAGVSSYEQYF
once	TRBJ2-1	.	TRBV9	TGTGCCAGCAGCCCGTCCGGGACCTACAATGAGCAGTTCTTC	CASSPSGTYNEQFF
once	TRBJ2-7	.	TRBV11-3	TGTGCCAGCAGAAACAACAGGGAGCAGTACTTC	CASRNNREQYF
few	TRBJ1-1	.	TRBV5-1	TGCGCCAGCAGCTTGGAAGGGGTGAGGAACACTGAAGCTTTCTTT	CASSLEGVRNTEAFF
.	TRBJ2-5	TRBD2	TRBV7-3	TGTGCCAGCAGCCAGTCGAGCGGGAGGGAGACCCAGTACTTC	CASSQSSGRETQYF
.	TRBJ2-7	.	TRBV28	TGTGCCAGCAGTCTAGGGACCCAGCAGTACTTC	CASSLGTQQYF
few	TRBJ1-5	.	TRBV28	TGTGCCAGCCATGGGAGGGGGCAGCCCCAGCATTTT	CASHGRGQPQHF
.	TRBJ2-7	.	TRBV4-2	TGTGCCAGCAGCCAAGATGCGACCAGCTACGAGCAGTACTTC	CASSQDATSYEQYF
.	TRBJ2-6	TRBD1	TRBV5-5	TGTGCCAGCAGCTTGCTCCCCGACAGGGGCAACTCTGGGGCCAACGTCCTGACTTTC	CASSLLPDRGNSGANVLTF
.	TRBJ2-5	TRBD1	TRBV28	TGTGCCAGCAGTACACCGCAGACAGGGGAGCGAGAGACCCAGTACTTC	CASSTPQTGERETQYF
once	TRBJ1-2	.	TRBV7-6	TGTGCCAGCAGCTTAGGGCGCGGGGCTCTGGACTATGGCTACACCTTC	CASSLGRGALDYGYTF
.	TRBJ1-4	.	TRBV4-1	TGCGCCAGCAGCCAGCCCCTCCGGGACTCCCCGGGGCATAGGCGTGAAAAACTGTTTTTT	CASSQPLRDSPGHRREKLFF
.	TRBJ2-7	.	TRBV4-1	TGCGCCAGCAGCCAAGGAGCCCCGAGCTCCTACGAGCAGTACTTC	CASSQGAPSSYEQYF
.	TRBJ1-1	.	TRBV7-2	TGTGCCAGCAGCTTATTCGGTCGGGTGGGAGAAGCTTTCTTT	CASSLFGRVGEAFF
.	TRBJ2-7	.	TRBV28	TGTGCCAGCGGGGGCCAGAAGCCTTCCTACGAGCAGTACTTC	CASGGQKPSYEQYF
.	TRBJ2-7	TRBD2	TRBV7-9	TGTGCCAGCAGCTCCGACTGGGTCCTAGCGGGATCTACCTACGAGCAGTACTTC	CASSSDWVLAGSTYEQYF
.	TRBJ1-2	TRBD1	TRBV6-5	TGTGCCAGCAGCCCGGACAGGGGAAGGTTGGAGCTCACCTTC	CASSPDRGRLELTF
.	TRBJ1-5	.	TRBV27	TGTGCCAGCAGTTTTTCCCTCCCCTTGGAAGACAATCAGCCCCAGCATTTT	CASSFSLPLEDNQPQHF
.	TRBJ1-1	TRBD1	TRBV5-4	TGTGCCAGCAGCGGGCAGGGGGTGGGCACTGAAGCTTTCTTT	CASSGQGVGTEAFF
.	TRBJ2-7	.	TRBV6-6	TGTGCCAGCAGTTACTCAAGCCCCGGGTTTTCAGACGAGCAGTACTTC	CASSYSSPGFSDEQYF
.	TRBJ2-7	.	TRBV7-2	TGTGCCAGCAGTTTTGGTGGCGGCGGGACCGCCTACGAGCAGTACTTC	CASSFGGGGTAYEQYF